The 30 T cell receptor beta chains in this list originate from one sample, sequenced in a study of blood T cell repertoires in COVID-19. Some clones are missing from TCRdb's copy, which holds only in-frame ones; the method was immunoSEQ multiplex PCR. The table lists approximately 28,000 clones, around 92% of them singletons. Specimen: peripheral blood. The receptors come from a woman in her sixties or seventies with COVID-19, enrolled during active disease.

The rearrangement joins TRBV21-1 to TRBJ2-4; the table calls TRBD2, which could not be checked here. TRBV21-1 is termed a pseudogene. The CDR3 totals 17 residues. CDR3 amino acids: CASSLTRRERSKNIQYF. The CDR3 DNA is TGTGCCAGCAGCCTTACAAGACGGGAGCGGTCCAAAAACATTCAGTACTTC.

V usage is TRBV19 and J usage is TRBJ1-2; the match to TRBD1 covers 11 bases. This CDR3 contains 16 residues. Germline CDR1 reads LNHDA; CDR2 reads SQIVND (reference sequence). V lost 5 bases to trimming and J lost 0 bases; unmatched junction nucleotides: 5. The CDR3 coding sequence is TGTGCCAGTAGTTTGGGACAGGGGGGAGCTAACTATGGCTACACCTTC. Translated, it gives CASSLGQGGANYGYTF.

The rearrangement links TRBV20-1 to TRBJ2-1; 7 nucleotides match TRBD2. The germline V gene has CDR1 DFQATT and CDR2 SNEGSKA (reference sequence). The V and J ends lost 3 bases and 0 bases, in that order; junction bases with no gene match: 20. The CDR3 spans 20 residues. CDR3 coding DNA: TGCAGTGCTAGTGGCGGGAGCCAAACCGACCTGCTTAGCTCCTACAATGAGCAGTTCTTC. Protein sequence: CSASGGSQTDLLSSYNEQFF.

The chain links TRBV6-5 to TRBJ2-3, with D tentatively TRBD2 (6 bases). CDR3 length: 15 residues. Germline assignment: CDR1 MNHEY and CDR2 SVGAGI. V gave up 7 bases and J gave up 2 bases, with 16 bases separating them. The CDR3 sequence is CASKGLGGITDTQYF. Written as DNA, the CDR3 is TGTGCCAGCAAGGGACTGGGCGGGATCACAGATACGCAGTATTTT.

The V gene is TRBV28, the J gene TRBJ1-4, with D possibly being TRBD1 (6 bases). The CDR3 has 17 residues. The germline V gene encodes CDR1 MDHEN and CDR2 SYDVKM. The V and J ends lost 2 bases and 6 bases respectively, with 19 bases between them. The CDR3 here is CASSLGIGAQGHEKLFF. CDR3 DNA sequence: TGTGCCAGCAGTTTAGGGATCGGGGCCCAGGGGCATGAAAAACTGTTTTTT.

The chain employs TRBV5-4 and TRBJ2-7, with TRBD2 identical over 9 bases. Germline CDR1 and CDR2: SGHNT and YYREEE (reference sequence). Trimming took 4 bases from V and 1 from J; bases not matched to a gene: 6. The CDR3 sequence is 15 residues long. The CDR3 bases are TGTGCCAGCAGCCCGCGGGAGGGGGTATCCTACGAGCAGTACTTC. Translating it yields CASSPREGVSYEQYF. The whole variable domain, filled in from reference TRBV5-4 and TRBJ2-7, reads ETGVTQSPTHLIKTRGQQVTLRCSSQSGHNTVSWYQQALGQGPQFIFQYYREEENGRGNFPPRFSGLQFPNYSSELNVNALELDDSALYLCASSPREGVSYEQYFGPGTRLTVT.

The chain carries TRBV7-2 and TRBJ1-2; TRBD1 aligns across 10 bases. CDR3 length: 18 amino acids. Trimming at V came to 0 bases and at J to 3 bases, leaving 10 bases not matched to a gene. Germline V gene data show CDR1 as SGHTA and CDR2 as FQGNSA. CDR3 sequence (DNA): TGTGCCAGCAGCTTAGCGGGACAGGGGTTCGAGAAACACTATGGCTACACCTTC. Protein product: CASSLAGQGFEKHYGYTF.

This chain joins TRBV30 and TRBJ2-6; D might be TRBD1 (6 bases). This CDR3 has 14 residues. Germline CDR1 reads GTSNPN; CDR2 reads SVGIG (reference sequence). Trimming removed 1 base from V and 2 bases from J, with 6 bases in between. CDR3 region: CAWSAGAGANVLTF. The CDR3 coding sequence is TGTGCCTGGAGTGCAGGGGCTGGGGCCAACGTCCTGACTTTC.

CDR3 amino acids: CSVEVGGTGPSYEQYF. As DNA, the CDR3 is TGCAGCGTTGAAGTAGGAGGGACAGGGCCCTCCTACGAGCAGTACTTC. The rearrangement uses TRBV29-1 and TRBJ2-7, with 9 bases identical to TRBD1. The CDR3 is made up of 16 amino acids. With V trimmed by 1 base and J by 0 bases, 7 bases remained unmatched. The germline gives CDR1 SQVTM, CDR2 ANQGSEA.

The chain joins TRBV5-1 to TRBJ1-3; TRBD1 matches at 9 bases. CDR3 length equals 15 residues. J lost 3 bases, V lost 3 bases, and 4 bases had no gene match. Germline V gives CDR1 SGHRS, CDR2 YFSETQ. This chain's CDR3 is CASSSGTGSGNTIYF. The CDR3 DNA reads as TGCGCCAGCAGCTCCGGGACAGGGAGTGGAAACACCATATATTTT.

This clone was recorded only once. The chain combines TRBV7-2 with TRBJ2-7; no definite D call. There are 15 residues in the CDR3. With 8 bases removed from V and 0 bases from J, the gap between germline ends came to 17 bases. Germline V gives CDR1 SGHTA, CDR2 FQGNSA. The CDR3 loop is CASPRPGLSSYEQYF. As DNA, the CDR3 is TGTGCCAGCCCTCGCCCAGGCCTAAGCTCCTACGAGCAGTACTTC. The whole variable domain, remainder taken from reference TRBV7-2 and TRBJ2-7, is GAGVSQSPSNKVTEKGKDVELRCDPISGHTALYWYRQSLGQGLEFLIYFQGNSAPDKSGLPSDRFSAERTGGSVSTLTIQRTQQEDSAVYLCASPRPGLSSYEQYFGPGTRLTVT.

V usage is TRBV28 and J usage is TRBJ1-3, with 7 bases aligning to TRBD1. This CDR3 has 17 amino acids. CDR1 is MDHEN and CDR2 is SYDVKM in the germline V gene. J gave up 0 bases and V 6 bases, and 11 bases lay outside the gene matches. CDR3 in DNA: TGTGCCAGCAGCCCTAGCGGGACAGCCTACTCTGGAAACACCATATATTTT. Amino acid sequence: CASSPSGTAYSGNTIYF.

This clone has only one observation. The chain links TRBV12-3 or TRBV12-4 to TRBJ2-7; D is undetermined. CDR3 size: 13 residues. V lost 3 bases and J 3 bases, leaving 9 bases between the germline ends. CDR3 DNA sequence: TGTGCCAGCAGTTTCGCCTCGGGCTACGAGCAGTACTTC. Amino acid sequence: CASSFASGYEQYF.

In this sample, this clone turned up a few times. V is TRBV2 and J is TRBJ1-6; D might be TRBD1 (5 bases). This CDR3 has 15 residues. Trimming stripped 7 bases from V and 2 bases from J, with 12 bases between. Germline CDR1 is SNHLY and CDR2 is FYNNEI. CDR3 region: CASTIDSTYNSPLHF. The CDR3, as DNA: TGTGCCAGCACTATAGACAGTACCTATAATTCACCCCTCCACTTT.

The V call is TRBV11-2, the J call TRBJ2-2, with D hard to call. The V and J ends lost 1 base and 4 bases respectively, with 7 bases between them. Looked up from germline, CDR1 is SGHAT and CDR2 is FQNNGV. The CDR3 loop spans 14 amino acids. CDR3 coding DNA: TGTGCCAGCAGCTTAGGCGTGGTCACCGGGGAGCTGTTTTTT. This sequence encodes CASSLGVVTGELFF.

The chain links TRBV2 to TRBJ2-3, with TRBD2 matching over 7 bases. With 3 bases clipped from V and 4 bases from J, the junction kept 7 bases outside the gene matches. CDR3 length: 15 residues. Per the germline V gene, CDR1 is SNHLY and CDR2 is FYNNEI. This chain's CDR3 is CASSEMAGVSDTQYF. As DNA, the CDR3 is TGTGCCAGCAGTGAGATGGCGGGAGTATCAGATACGCAGTATTTT. The variable domain in full, completed from reference TRBV2 and TRBJ2-3, reads EPEVTQTPSHQVTQMGQEVILRCVPISNHLYFYWYRQILGQKVEFLVSFYNNEISEKSEIFDDQFSVERPDGSNFTLKIRSTKLEDSAMYFCASSEMAGVSDTQYFGPGTRLTVL.

The V and J genes are TRBV19 and TRBJ2-7, with a weak D call TRBD2 (6 bases). The CDR3 is 14 amino acids. Between the trimmed V and J ends, which lost 5 bases and 3 bases, there was a span of 14 bases. The germline gives CDR1 LNHDA, CDR2 SQIVND (reference sequence). CDR3 DNA: TGTGCCAGTAGTGGAGCGGGCGGCGGCTACGAGCAGTACTTC. Amino acids: CASSGAGGGYEQYF.

The chain has TRBV28 and TRBJ1-5; tentatively, D is TRBD1 (6 bases). The CDR3 sequence is 15 residues long. Deletions cut 6 bases from V and 3 bases from J, with 15 bases between. CDR1 and CDR2 from the germline V gene are MDHEN and SYDVKM. CDR3 amino acids: CASREPYRDNQPQHF. CDR3 coding DNA: TGTGCCAGCAGGGAACCATACAGGGACAATCAGCCCCAGCATTTT.

J is TRBJ2-1 and V is TRBV29-1; TRBD1 matches 10 bases. Trimming cost V 3 bases and J 6 bases; bases outside gene matches: 5. Per the germline V gene, CDR1 is SQVTM and CDR2 is ANQGSEA. The CDR3 spans 14 residues. The CDR3 is CSVDGTGVFNEQFF. The CDR3 DNA sequence: TGCAGCGTTGATGGGACAGGGGTGTTCAATGAGCAGTTCTTC.

This clone was observed a single time. The gene calls are TRBV18 and TRBJ2-1; TRBD1 might be the D (6 bases). The V end was cut by 6 bases, the J end by 9 bases, with 12 bases between. Germline V lookup: CDR1 KGHSH, CDR2 LQKENI. This CDR3 is built from 12 residues. In DNA form, the CDR3 reads TGTGCCAGCTCGGGGGCCGGCGGTGAGCAGTTCTTC. Its protein is CASSGAGGEQFF.

The chain has TRBV2 and TRBJ2-7; 7 nucleotides align to TRBD1. The CDR3 has 14 residues. Germline CDR1 and CDR2: SNHLY and FYNNEI. After removal of 7 bases from V and 7 bases from J, the junction contained 13 bases not matched to a gene. In DNA form, the CDR3 reads TGTGCCAGCACAGGGGACAGTGCCAACGGGGAGCAGTACTTC. Translated: CASTGDSANGEQYF.

The chain combines TRBV11-2 with TRBJ1-6; 7 nucleotides agree with TRBD1. The CDR3 runs to 14 residues. Germline-derived CDR1 and CDR2 are SGHAT and FQNNGV. V lost 4 bases to trimming and J lost 7 bases; unmatched junction nucleotides: 4. The CDR3 nucleotides are TGTGCCAGCAGCTCGCAGACAGGGAATTCACCCCTCCACTTT. Its translation is CASSSQTGNSPLHF.

The chain recombines TRBV9 with TRBJ2-3; TRBD1 matches at 7 bases. CDR1 SGDLS and CDR2 YYNGEE come from the germline V gene. The trim removed 4 bases at V and 1 base at J, leaving 9 bases unmatched. CDR3 length equals 16 residues. CDR3 bases: TGTGCCAGCAGCAAGCTATATGACAGGGGCACAGATACGCAGTATTTT. It is translated as CASSKLYDRGTDTQYF.

This chain uses TRBV29-1 with TRBJ1-1; 12 positions match TRBD1. CDR3 length equals 14 residues. Germline CDR1 is SQVTM and CDR2 is ANQGSEA. V was pared by 2 bases and J by 10 bases, with 8 bases of the junction left unmatched. Here the CDR3 reads CSVELGQGAAGAFF. The CDR3, as DNA: TGCAGCGTTGAATTGGGACAGGGGGCCGCTGGAGCTTTCTTT.

The rearrangement joins TRBV11-2 to TRBJ2-5; TRBD2 aligns across 11 bases. The trim removed 1 base at V and 5 bases at J, leaving 6 bases unmatched. Germline CDR1 is SGHAT and CDR2 is FQNNGV. This CDR3 has 16 amino acids. The CDR3 region is CASSLGVAGGEETQYF. The CDR3 nucleotides read TGTGCCAGCAGCTTAGGGGTAGCGGGAGGGGAGGAGACCCAGTACTTC.

The chain carries TRBV5-1 and TRBJ2-3; no firm D call. The CDR3 loop spans 17 amino acids. Between the trimmed V and J ends, which lost 0 bases and 3 bases, there was a span of 17 bases. Looked up from germline, CDR1 is SGHRS and CDR2 is YFSETQ. The CDR3 reads CASSLGLDFTGTDTQYF. DNA of the CDR3: TGCGCCAGCAGCTTGGGACTTGACTTCACTGGGACAGATACGCAGTATTTT.

In its sample, this clone was seen a few times. This rearrangement joins TRBV6-5 to TRBJ1-5; possibly TRBD1 for D (6 bases). CDR1 and CDR2 from the germline V gene are MNHEY and SVGAGI. V lost 5 bases, J lost 0 bases, and 11 bases lay in between. The CDR3 length is 15 residues. The CDR3 bases are TGTGCCAGCAGTCCCGGGACAACTAGCAATCAGCCCCAGCATTTT. Translation gives CASSPGTTSNQPQHF.

V and J are TRBV18 and TRBJ1-2; 8 bases map to TRBD1. Germline CDR1 reads KGHSH; CDR2 reads LQKENI. This CDR3 spans 14 amino acids. The junction had 3 bases not matched to a gene; V was cut back by 4 bases and J by 2 bases. This chain's CDR3 is CASSLGQGNYGYTF. CDR3 DNA: TGTGCCAGCTCACTAGGACAGGGAAACTATGGCTACACCTTC. The whole variable domain, filled in from reference TRBV18 and TRBJ1-2, reads NAGVMQNPRHLVRRRGQEARLRCSPMKGHSHVYWYRQLPEEGLKFMVYLQKENIIDESGMPKERFSAEFPKEGPSILRIQQVVRGDSAAYFCASSLGQGNYGYTFGSGTRLTVV.

The chain links TRBV9 to TRBJ2-1, with 7 bases identical to TRBD2. This CDR3 region has 16 residues. CDR1 and CDR2 (germline): SGDLS, YYNGEE. The ends lost 0 bases at V and 5 bases at J; junction bases unmatched: 8. The CDR3 nucleotides are TGTGCCAGCAGCGTAGCCCTGAGGGCGGGAGACAATGAGCAGTTCTTC. It codes for CASSVALRAGDNEQFF.

V is TRBV28 and J is TRBJ1-6, with 7 positions matching TRBD1. The CDR3 sequence is 13 residues long. The V segment lost 11 bases and the J segment 7 bases; nucleotides outside the gene matches: 8. Germline V CDR1 and CDR2: MDHEN, SYDVKM. CDR3 protein: CALNRGINSPLHF. The CDR3 bases are TGTGCCCTGAACAGGGGAATCAATTCACCCCTCCACTTT.